Presented here are 15 T cell receptor beta chains from one specimen sequenced in a study of CD8 T cells in Susac syndrome. With random hexamers, roughly 0.45 to 1 ug RNA was reverse transcribed. TCRdb reanalysed the immunoSEQ multiplex PCR reads using MiXCR and keeps one entry per CDR3 protein. In the table there are about 200,000 distinct CDR3 sequences, roughly 96% of which are singletons. The material sequenced was CD4+ T cells from PBMCs. The source is a human donor in good health.

The J gene is TRBJ2-2, the V gene TRBV3-1; the match to TRBD1 covers 7 bases. Losses at the gene ends were 1 base for V and 2 bases for J; bases not matched to a gene: 7. Germline V CDR1 and CDR2: LGHDT, YNNKEL (reference sequence). This CDR3 is built from 17 residues. CDR3 sequence (DNA): TGTGCCAGCAGCCAAGCCGGGACAGCAGAAAACACCGGGGAGCTGTTTTTT. It specifies CASSQAGTAENTGELFF.

This chain uses TRBV6-5 with TRBJ2-3, with a weak D call TRBD1 (6 bases). Germline V CDR1 and CDR2: MNHEY, SVGAGI. The CDR3 spans 14 residues. Trimming removed 5 bases at V and 2 bases at J, with 11 bases between. The CDR3 spells CASSTTGSTDTQYF. In nucleotides, the CDR3 is TGTGCCAGCAGTACGACAGGTTCCACAGATACGCAGTATTTT.

DNA for the CDR3: TGTGCCAGCAGTGAGATTAGGGGGCCCTACGAGCAGTACTTC. Translated: CASSEIRGPYEQYF. The chain recombines TRBV2 with TRBJ2-7; the match to TRBD1 covers 7 bases. V lost 3 bases, J lost 2 bases, and 4 bases stayed unmatched. The CDR3 sequence is 14 residues long. Germline CDR1 and CDR2: SNHLY and FYNNEI.

A few counts support this clonotype. The V gene is TRBV6-2 or TRBV6-3, the J gene TRBJ2-3; D is ambiguous. Germline V gene data show CDR1 as MNHEY and CDR2 as SVGEGT. The CDR3 loop spans 12 amino acids. Trimming shortened V by 5 bases and J by 0 bases, and 3 bases separated the two germline ends. The CDR3 nucleotides read TGTGCCAGCAGTATCAGCACAGATACGCAGTATTTT. It yields the protein CASSISTDTQYF.

This clonotype has a handful of counts. This chain joins TRBV4-1 and TRBJ2-1; D ambiguous. Trimming pared 2 bases from V and 1 base from J, leaving 12 bases between. The CDR3 has 16 residues. CDR1 and CDR2 (germline): MGHRA, YSYEKL. The CDR3 bases are TGCGCCAGCAGCCAACTAGATATAGTATCCTACAATGAGCAGTTCTTC. Translating it yields CASSQLDIVSYNEQFF.

V gene TRBV27 combines with J gene TRBJ1-6; 8 bases are shared with TRBD1. With 5 bases clipped from V and 8 bases from J, the junction kept 8 bases outside the gene matches. CDR3 length equals 15 residues. Germline CDR1 reads MNHEY; CDR2 reads SMNVEV (reference sequence). The CDR3 is CASSPWTGRDSPLHF. CDR3 nucleotides: TGTGCCAGCAGTCCATGGACAGGGCGGGATTCACCCCTCCACTTT.

This clonotype was picked up one time. V gene TRBV3-1 combines with J gene TRBJ1-1, with 8 positions matching TRBD1. CDR3 length: 12 amino acids. Trimming at V came to 1 base and at J to 10 bases, leaving 2 bases not matched to a gene. Germline V gene sequence: CDR1 LGHDT, CDR2 YNNKEL (reference sequence). As DNA, the CDR3 is TGTGCCAGCAGCCAAGGACAGGGGAGAGCTTTCTTT. This gives the protein CASSQGQGRAFF.

This rearrangement joins TRBV7-9 to TRBJ2-2, with D tentatively TRBD2 (5 bases). Germline values: CDR1 SEHNR, CDR2 FQNEAQ (reference sequence). V gave up 5 bases and J gave up 0 bases, with 7 bases separating them. The CDR3 runs to 14 residues. The CDR3 is CASSPGSNTGELFF. The CDR3 nucleotides read TGTGCCAGCAGCCCGGGGTCGAACACCGGGGAGCTGTTTTTT.

The chain has TRBV28 and TRBJ1-2; D uncertain. CDR1 and CDR2 from the germline V gene are MDHEN and SYDVKM. V lost 4 bases and J 4 bases, leaving 4 bases between the germline ends. The CDR3 is made up of 11 amino acids. This CDR3 reads CASSSRYGYTF. The CDR3 bases are TGTGCCAGCAGTTCCCGCTATGGCTACACCTTC.

The chain has TRBV20-1 and TRBJ2-3, with D possibly being TRBD1 or TRBD2 (5 bases each). The CDR3 contains 14 residues. Germline V gene data show CDR1 as DFQATT and CDR2 as SNEGSKA (reference sequence). Trimming removed 2 bases from V and 4 bases from J, with 13 bases in between. The CDR3 loop is CSARSGTSADTQYF. The CDR3 DNA is TGCAGTGCTAGATCAGGGACGTCCGCAGATACGCAGTATTTT.

V and J are TRBV20-1 and TRBJ1-5; D gene uncertain. The ends were cut back, 1 base at V and 0 bases at J, with 4 bases in the middle. The germline V gene encodes CDR1 DFQATT and CDR2 SNEGSKA (reference sequence). The CDR3 extends over 13 amino acids. DNA for the CDR3: TGCAGTGCTAGAGTGAGTAGCAATCAGCCCCAGCATTTT. Its translation is CSARVSSNQPQHF.

CDR3 bases: TGCAGCGTGCCAAGGGCCGGATTGACGAACACCGGGGAGCTGTTTTTT. This gives the protein CSVPRAGLTNTGELFF. V usage is TRBV29-1 and J usage is TRBJ2-2; D uncertain. The CDR3 has 16 amino acids. Germline V gene sequence: CDR1 SQVTM, CDR2 ANQGSEA. The ends were cut back, 6 bases at V and 0 bases at J, with 17 bases in the middle.

The rearrangement joins TRBV5-1 to TRBJ2-3; D is perhaps TRBD1 (6 bases). Per the germline V gene, CDR1 is SGHRS and CDR2 is YFSETQ. Trimming stripped 3 bases from V and 1 base from J, with 9 bases between. The CDR3 covers 14 residues. The CDR3 protein is CASSSQGRTDTQYF. As DNA, the CDR3 is TGCGCCAGCAGCTCACAGGGCCGCACAGATACGCAGTATTTT. Filled out from reference TRBV5-1 and TRBJ2-3, the complete variable domain reads KAGVTQTPRYLIKTRGQQVTLSCSPISGHRSVSWYQQTPGQGLQFLFEYFSETQRNKGNFPGRFSGRQFSNSRSEMNVSTLELGDSALYLCASSSQGRTDTQYFGPGTRLTVL.

V and J are TRBV18 and TRBJ2-7; 7 nucleotides agree with TRBD1. CDR3 length: 14 amino acids. With V trimmed by 3 bases and J by 2 bases, 4 bases remained unmatched. Germline CDR1 KGHSH, CDR2 LQKENI. The CDR3 region has the DNA TGTGCCAGCTCACCGGACAGGTCTACCTACGAGCAGTACTTC. It is translated as CASSPDRSTYEQYF.

The rearrangement links TRBV29-1 to TRBJ1-5; perhaps TRBD1 as D (6 bases). Deletions cut 7 bases from V and 6 bases from J, with 19 bases between. The CDR3 sequence is 14 residues long. Germline values: CDR1 SQVTM, CDR2 ANQGSEA. The CDR3: CSAVPTGTGQPQHF. CDR3 DNA: TGCAGCGCCGTCCCCACAGGGACTGGTCAGCCCCAGCATTTT.